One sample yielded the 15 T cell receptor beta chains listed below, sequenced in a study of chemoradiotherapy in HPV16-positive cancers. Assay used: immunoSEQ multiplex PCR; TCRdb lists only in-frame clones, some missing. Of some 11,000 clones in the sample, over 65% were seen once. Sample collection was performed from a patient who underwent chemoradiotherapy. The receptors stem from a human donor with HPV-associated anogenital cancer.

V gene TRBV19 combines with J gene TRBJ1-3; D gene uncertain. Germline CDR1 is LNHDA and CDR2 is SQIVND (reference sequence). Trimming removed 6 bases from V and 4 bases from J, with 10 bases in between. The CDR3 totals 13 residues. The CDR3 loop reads CASREEAGNTIYF. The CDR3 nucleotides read TGTGCCAGTAGAGAGGAGGCGGGAAACACCATATATTTT.

The CDR3 nucleotides are TGCGCCAGCAGCCCGGACGGATACACAGATACGCAGTATTTT. Translated, it gives CASSPDGYTDTQYF. The V gene is TRBV5-1, the J gene TRBJ2-3; D ambiguous. Germline-derived CDR1 and CDR2 are SGHRS and YFSETQ. V shed 4 bases and J shed 2 bases, with 11 bases lying between them. CDR3 size: 14 residues.

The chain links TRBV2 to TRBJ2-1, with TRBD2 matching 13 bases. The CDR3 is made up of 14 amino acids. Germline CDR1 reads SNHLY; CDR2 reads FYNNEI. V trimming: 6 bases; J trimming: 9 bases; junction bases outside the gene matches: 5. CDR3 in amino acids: CASSGLAGVVEQFF. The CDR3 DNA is TGTGCCAGCAGCGGACTAGCGGGAGTGGTTGAGCAGTTCTTC.

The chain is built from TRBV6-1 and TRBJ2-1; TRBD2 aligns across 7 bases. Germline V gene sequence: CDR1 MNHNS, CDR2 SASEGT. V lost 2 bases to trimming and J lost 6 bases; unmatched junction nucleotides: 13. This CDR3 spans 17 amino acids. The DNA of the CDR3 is TGTGCCAGCAGTGAATTGTCTAGCGGATGGGCGGGCAATGAGCAGTTCTTC. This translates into CASSELSSGWAGNEQFF.

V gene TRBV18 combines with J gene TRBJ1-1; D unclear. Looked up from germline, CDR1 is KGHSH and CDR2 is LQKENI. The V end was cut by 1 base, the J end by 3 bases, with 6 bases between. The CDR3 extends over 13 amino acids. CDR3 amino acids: CASSPQGYTEAFF. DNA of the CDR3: TGTGCCAGCTCACCACAGGGATACACTGAAGCTTTCTTT.

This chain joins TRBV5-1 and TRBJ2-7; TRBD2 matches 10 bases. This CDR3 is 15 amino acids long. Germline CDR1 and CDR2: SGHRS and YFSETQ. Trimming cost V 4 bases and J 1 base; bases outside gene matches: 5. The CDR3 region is CASSDASGRSYEQYF. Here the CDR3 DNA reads TGCGCCAGCAGCGACGCTAGCGGGAGATCCTACGAGCAGTACTTC.

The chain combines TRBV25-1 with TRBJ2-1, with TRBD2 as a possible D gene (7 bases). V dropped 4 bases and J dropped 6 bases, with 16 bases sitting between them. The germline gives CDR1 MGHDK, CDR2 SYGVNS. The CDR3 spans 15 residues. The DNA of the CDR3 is TGTGCCAGCAGTGTATTGGGGGGGGGCATCAATGAGCAGTTCTTC. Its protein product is CASSVLGGGINEQFF.

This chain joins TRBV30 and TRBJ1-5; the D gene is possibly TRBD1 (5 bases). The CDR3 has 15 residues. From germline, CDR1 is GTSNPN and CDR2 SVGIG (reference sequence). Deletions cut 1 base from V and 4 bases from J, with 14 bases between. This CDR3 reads CAWSGGTVINQPQHF. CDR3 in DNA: TGTGCCTGGAGTGGAGGGACTGTTATTAATCAGCCCCAGCATTTT.

The CDR3 sequence: CASSPSAATDTQYF. CDR3 nucleotide sequence: TGCGCCAGCAGCCCTTCCGCGGCCACAGATACGCAGTATTTT. The chain joins TRBV4-1 to TRBJ2-3; D is unclear. Germline lookup yields CDR1 MGHRA and CDR2 YSYEKL. The CDR3 length is 14 residues. Trimming removed 4 bases from V and 2 bases from J, with 10 bases in between.

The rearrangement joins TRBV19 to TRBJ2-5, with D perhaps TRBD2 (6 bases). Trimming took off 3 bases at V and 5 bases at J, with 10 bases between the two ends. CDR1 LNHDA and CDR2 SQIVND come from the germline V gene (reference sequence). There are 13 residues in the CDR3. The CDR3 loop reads CASSMEGWETQYF. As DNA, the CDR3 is TGTGCCAGTAGTATGGAGGGTTGGGAGACCCAGTACTTC.

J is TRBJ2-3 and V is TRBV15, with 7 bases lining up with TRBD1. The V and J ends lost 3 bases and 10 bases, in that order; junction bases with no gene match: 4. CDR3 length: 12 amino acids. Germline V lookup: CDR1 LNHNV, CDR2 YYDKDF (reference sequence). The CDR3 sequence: CATSSDDRAQYF. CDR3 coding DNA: TGTGCCACCAGCAGTGACGACAGGGCGCAGTATTTT. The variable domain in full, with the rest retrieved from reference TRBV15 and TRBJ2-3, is DAMVIQNPRYQVTQFGKPVTLSCSQTLNHNVMYWYQQKSSQAPKLLFHYYDKDFNNEADTPDNFQSRRPNTSFCFLDIRSPGLGDTAMYLCATSSDDRAQYFGPGTRLTVL.

CDR3 bases: TGTGCCAGCAGTTTACGCTGGGGACTAGCGGGGGCTAAGGGATACTACGAGCAGTACTTC. It encodes CASSLRWGLAGAKGYYEQYF. This chain links TRBV28 with TRBJ2-7, with 14 bases aligning to TRBD2. The CDR3 consists of 20 residues. With 2 bases clipped from V and 3 bases from J, the junction kept 15 bases outside the gene matches. The germline V gene has CDR1 MDHEN and CDR2 SYDVKM. The whole variable domain, filled in from reference TRBV28 and TRBJ2-7, reads DVKVTQSSRYLVKRTGEKVFLECVQDMDHENMFWYRQDPGLGLRLIYFSYDVKMKEKGDIPEGYSVSREKKERFSLILESASTNQTSMYLCASSLRWGLAGAKGYYEQYFGPGTRLTVT.

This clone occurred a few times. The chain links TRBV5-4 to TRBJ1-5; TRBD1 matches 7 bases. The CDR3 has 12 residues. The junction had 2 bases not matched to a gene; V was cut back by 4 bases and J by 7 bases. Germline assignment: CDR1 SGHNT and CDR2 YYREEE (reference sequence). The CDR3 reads CASSVQGQPQHF. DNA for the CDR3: TGTGCCAGCAGCGTACAGGGGCAGCCCCAGCATTTT.

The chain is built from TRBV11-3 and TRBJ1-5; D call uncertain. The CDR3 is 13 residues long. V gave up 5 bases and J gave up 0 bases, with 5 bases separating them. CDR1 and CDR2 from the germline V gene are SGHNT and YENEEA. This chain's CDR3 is CASSLNSNQPQHF. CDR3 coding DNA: TGTGCCAGCAGCCTCAATAGCAATCAGCCCCAGCATTTT. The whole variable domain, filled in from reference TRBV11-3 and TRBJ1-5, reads EAGVVQSPRYKIIEKKQPVAFWCNPISGHNTLYWYLQNLGQGPELLIRYENEEAVDDSQLPKDRFSAERLKGVDSTLKIQPAELGDSAVYLCASSLNSNQPQHFGDGTRLSIL.

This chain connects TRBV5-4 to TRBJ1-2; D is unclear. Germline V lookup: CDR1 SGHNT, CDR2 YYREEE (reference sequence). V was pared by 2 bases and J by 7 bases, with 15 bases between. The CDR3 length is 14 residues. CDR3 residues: CASSLRRYSGGYTF. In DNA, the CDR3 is TGTGCCAGCAGCTTACGCAGATACTCTGGTGGCTACACCTTC.